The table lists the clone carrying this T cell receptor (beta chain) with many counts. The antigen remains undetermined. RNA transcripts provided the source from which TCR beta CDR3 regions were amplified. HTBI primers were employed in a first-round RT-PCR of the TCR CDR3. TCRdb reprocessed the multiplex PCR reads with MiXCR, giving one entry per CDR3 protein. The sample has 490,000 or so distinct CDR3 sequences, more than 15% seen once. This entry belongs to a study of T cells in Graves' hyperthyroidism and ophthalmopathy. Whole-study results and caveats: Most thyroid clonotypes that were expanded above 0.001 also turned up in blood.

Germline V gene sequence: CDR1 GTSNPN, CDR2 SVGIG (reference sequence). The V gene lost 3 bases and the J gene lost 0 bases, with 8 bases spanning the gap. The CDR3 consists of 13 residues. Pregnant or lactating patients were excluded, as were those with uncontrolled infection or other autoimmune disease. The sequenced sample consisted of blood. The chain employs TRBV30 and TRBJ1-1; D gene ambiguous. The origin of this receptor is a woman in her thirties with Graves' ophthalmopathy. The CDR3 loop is CAWRARVNTEAFF. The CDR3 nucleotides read TGTGCCTGGAGGGCTAGGGTGAACACTGAAGCTTTCTTT.